Each of the 28 T cell receptor beta chains below was sequenced from the same sample in a study of cytomegalovirus exposure and HLA in healthy donors. 60 Vbeta and 13 Jbeta primers were used in PCR. Sequenced by immunoSEQ multiplex PCR; TCRdb stores in-frame clones only, minus some. Counted here are some 63,000 clones, roughly 80% occurring once; the ten biggest clones make up 3.5% to 4%. The sample taken for sequencing was PBMCs. All receptors come from a woman in her forties in good health and CMV-seronegative.

This rearrangement joins TRBV7-7 to TRBJ2-7, with 7 bases lining up with TRBD2. The CDR3 extends over 14 amino acids. V was pared by 3 bases and J by 0 bases, with 2 bases of the junction left unmatched. CDR1 and CDR2 from the germline V gene are SSHAT and FNYEAQ (reference sequence). This CDR3 reads CASSFTGGSYEQYF. Here the CDR3 DNA reads TGTGCCAGCAGCTTTACGGGAGGCTCCTACGAGCAGTACTTC.

This sequence joins TRBV5-4 and TRBJ1-3, with D tentatively TRBD1 (5 bases). V was clipped by 4 bases and J by 3 bases, with 17 bases between them. Germline V lookup: CDR1 SGHNT, CDR2 YYREEE (reference sequence). The CDR3 contains 16 residues. Written as DNA, the CDR3 is TGTGCCAGCAGCCTCCAAGGGGCTTTGAGTGGAAACACCATATATTTT. Its protein product is CASSLQGALSGNTIYF.

The chain recombines TRBV28 with TRBJ2-1; D not resolved. Germline V gene sequence: CDR1 MDHEN, CDR2 SYDVKM. The CDR3 totals 15 residues. Trimming shortened V by 6 bases and J by 1 base, and 13 bases separated the two germline ends. The CDR3 bases are TGTGCCAGCAGCCCCGTGTCGTCTTCCTACAATGAGCAGTTCTTC. Amino acids: CASSPVSSSYNEQFF.

The chain couples TRBV28 to TRBJ2-7; 8 positions agree with TRBD2. The germline V gene has CDR1 MDHEN and CDR2 SYDVKM. The CDR3 totals 12 residues. Trimming at V came to 7 bases and at J to 4 bases, leaving 3 bases not matched to a gene. Here the CDR3 reads CASNGGEYEQYF. The CDR3 region has the DNA TGTGCCAGCAACGGGGGGGAGTACGAGCAGTACTTC.

The table lists this clone with a count of one. The genes are TRBV2 and TRBJ2-1, with TRBD1 matching 7 bases. The junction had 6 bases not matched to a gene; V was cut back by 2 bases and J by 5 bases. Germline CDR1 and CDR2: SNHLY and FYNNEI. There are 15 residues in the CDR3. CDR3 region: CASSESEQGNNEQFF. The CDR3 region has the DNA TGTGCCAGCAGTGAATCGGAACAGGGGAACAATGAGCAGTTCTTC.

This clone came up a few times. J is TRBJ2-7 and V is TRBV13; maybe TRBD2 (6 bases). The CDR3 loop spans 12 amino acids. The germline V gene has CDR1 PRHDT and CDR2 FYEKMQ (reference sequence). With 3 bases removed from V and 7 bases from J, the gap between germline ends came to 10 bases. Written as DNA, the CDR3 is TGTGCCAGCAGCTTCGGGAGCGGTGAGCAGTACTTC. Encoded protein: CASSFGSGEQYF.

V gene TRBV6-1 combines with J gene TRBJ1-1; 7 bases line up with TRBD1. The CDR3 consists of 13 residues. Germline V lookup: CDR1 MNHNS, CDR2 SASEGT. The trim removed 0 bases at V and 11 bases at J, leaving 6 bases unmatched. The CDR3 is CASSEATGLEAFF. CDR3 DNA: TGTGCCAGCAGTGAAGCGACAGGGCTCGAGGCTTTCTTT.

The chain recombines TRBV18 with TRBJ2-7, with D possibly matching TRBD2 (6 bases). CDR3 length equals 14 residues. Germline V gives CDR1 KGHSH, CDR2 LQKENI. The V end was cut by 1 base, the J end by 6 bases, with 13 bases between. The CDR3 spells CASSPRLPEGEQYF. Here the CDR3 DNA reads TGTGCCAGCTCACCACGGTTACCGGAGGGCGAGCAGTACTTC.

The chain uses TRBV1 and TRBJ2-1; TRBD2 is the table's D call and was not checked against the DNA. TRBV1 is recorded as a pseudogene. The CDR3 spans 18 residues. Here the CDR3 DNA reads TGCACCAGCAGCCAAGAAGCTAGCGGGAGGACCTCCTACAATGAGCAGTTCTTC. The encoded protein is CTSSQEASGRTSYNEQFF.

The chain carries TRBV18 and TRBJ1-1, with D maybe TRBD1 (5 bases). The germline gives CDR1 KGHSH, CDR2 LQKENI. CDR3 length equals 15 residues. Trimming cost V 3 bases and J 7 bases, with 18 bases left between them. CDR3 sequence reads: CASSPLGRRGGEAFF. The DNA for the CDR3 is TGTGCCAGCTCACCTCTGGGGAGGAGGGGTGGTGAAGCTTTCTTT.

The rearrangement joins TRBV5-1 to TRBJ1-1; TRBD1 agrees at 7 bases. CDR3 length equals 16 residues. In germline, CDR1 is SGHRS, CDR2 YFSETQ. V was pared by 1 base and J by 3 bases, with 9 bases of the junction left unmatched. CDR3 sequence reads: CASSLRAGGVYTEAFF. As DNA, the CDR3 is TGCGCCAGCAGCTTGAGGGCAGGGGGTGTGTACACTGAAGCTTTCTTT.

This sequence joins TRBV5-1 and TRBJ1-3; 8 positions match TRBD1. Germline-derived CDR1 and CDR2 are SGHRS and YFSETQ. V lost 2 bases and J lost 2; bases outside the gene matches: 6. The CDR3 consists of 16 residues. CDR3 amino acids: CASSLDRGAPGNTIYF. CDR3 DNA: TGCGCCAGCAGCTTAGACAGGGGAGCCCCTGGAAACACCATATATTTT. Using reference TRBV5-1 and TRBJ1-3 for the parts outside the CDR3, the full variable domain is KAGVTQTPRYLIKTRGQQVTLSCSPISGHRSVSWYQQTPGQGLQFLFEYFSETQRNKGNFPGRFSGRQFSNSRSEMNVSTLELGDSALYLCASSLDRGAPGNTIYFGEGSWLTVV.

The chain has TRBV7-9 and TRBJ2-7, with TRBD2 identical over 7 bases. This CDR3 comprises 15 residues. V lost 4 bases and J lost 2; bases outside the gene matches: 8. Germline-derived CDR1 and CDR2 are SEHNR and FQNEAQ (reference sequence). CDR3 protein: CASSSSSGLTYEQYF. CDR3 in DNA: TGTGCCAGCAGCTCCTCTAGCGGCCTTACCTACGAGCAGTACTTC.

This sequence joins TRBV28 and TRBJ1-2; possible D gene TRBD1, 5 bases. The V and J ends lost 4 bases and 4 bases respectively, with 13 bases between them. From germline, CDR1 is MDHEN and CDR2 SYDVKM. The CDR3 sequence is 14 residues long. CDR3 in DNA: TGTGCCAGCAGTTGGGCGTCTAGGGGCTATGGCTACACCTTC. Protein product: CASSWASRGYGYTF.

The J gene is TRBJ2-1, the V gene TRBV5-1, with D possibly TRBD2 on 6 matching bases. The germline V gene has CDR1 SGHRS and CDR2 YFSETQ. The CDR3 spans 17 residues. Trimming left V 4 bases short and J 4 bases short, with 21 bases between. For the CDR3, the DNA is TGCGCCAGCAGCGCACGACCCCGGGACTTGATATACAATGAGCAGTTCTTC. This sequence encodes CASSARPRDLIYNEQFF.

The chain couples TRBV5-1 to TRBJ2-1; 8 bases agree with TRBD2. Germline V CDR1 and CDR2: SGHRS, YFSETQ. This CDR3 comprises 14 residues. The V gene end was trimmed by 6 bases and the J gene end by 4 bases; junction bases not matched to a gene: 6. The CDR3 DNA reads TGCGCCAGCAATCCGGGAGGGGTTTACAATGAGCAGTTCTTC. It yields the protein CASNPGGVYNEQFF.

V gene TRBV9 combines with J gene TRBJ1-2; 9 nucleotides align to TRBD1. Germline V gene sequence: CDR1 SGDLS, CDR2 YYNGEE. V dropped 4 bases and J dropped 2; count of bases not matched to a gene: 3. The CDR3 runs 14 residues. CDR3 sequence (DNA): TGTGCCAGCAGCTATGGACAGGGGAACTATGGCTACACCTTC. It specifies CASSYGQGNYGYTF.

This chain uses TRBV5-1 with TRBJ1-2, with a weak D call TRBD1 (5 bases). This CDR3 region has 14 residues. Germline V lookup: CDR1 SGHRS, CDR2 YFSETQ. The ends were cut back, 4 bases at V and 4 bases at J, with 14 bases in the middle. CDR3 nucleotides: TGCGCCAGCAGCAGTGGGACTGGGGTCTATGGCTACACCTTC. Protein product: CASSSGTGVYGYTF.

The gene calls are TRBV7-9 and TRBJ2-1, with a possible D match to TRBD1 (6 bases). Germline V lookup: CDR1 SEHNR, CDR2 FQNEAQ (reference sequence). The CDR3 length is 13 residues. V gave up 3 bases and J gave up 12 bases, with 15 bases separating them. In nucleotides, the CDR3 is TGTGCCAGCAGCTTCCTCTTCCGGGACACGCAGTTCTTC. Encoded protein: CASSFLFRDTQFF.

CDR3 in amino acids: CSSKGQTGRVSYNEQFF. For the CDR3, the DNA is TGCAGCTCTAAGGGCCAGACAGGGAGAGTTTCCTACAATGAGCAGTTCTTC. The chain employs TRBV29-1 and TRBJ2-1; 7 bases map to TRBD1. The CDR3 has 17 amino acids. Germline trimming cut 8 bases from V and 1 base from J; bases unmatched to any gene: 17. Germline V gene sequence: CDR1 SQVTM, CDR2 ANQGSEA.

This clone came up a few times. The chain is built from TRBV2 and TRBJ2-7; D is unresolved. V was pared by 6 bases and J by 2 bases, with 8 bases between. Germline lookup yields CDR1 SNHLY and CDR2 FYNNEI. This CDR3 has 12 residues. CDR3 nucleotide sequence: TGTGCCAGCAGGGTGGTAGCCTACGAGCAGTACTTC. It yields the protein CASRVVAYEQYF.

V and J are TRBV2 and TRBJ2-1, with 13 bases matching TRBD2. There are 18 residues in the CDR3. CDR1 and CDR2 from the germline V gene are SNHLY and FYNNEI. Germline trimming cut 5 bases from V and 0 bases from J; bases unmatched to any gene: 7. The CDR3 is CASSPGLAGLRSYNEQFF. The CDR3, as DNA: TGTGCCAGCAGTCCGGGACTAGCGGGGCTCCGCTCCTACAATGAGCAGTTCTTC.

The rearrangement joins TRBV6-5 to TRBJ2-3; TRBD2 agrees at 8 bases. J gave up 1 base and V 4 bases, and 1 base lay outside the gene matches. The germline V gene has CDR1 MNHEY and CDR2 SVGAGI. The CDR3 has 14 residues. CDR3 in amino acids: CASSLLAGTDTQYF. The CDR3 DNA is TGTGCCAGCAGTTTACTAGCGGGCACAGATACGCAGTATTTT.

J is TRBJ1-5 and V is TRBV28; D ambiguous. The germline V and J ends were trimmed by 3 bases and 5 bases, with 8 bases remaining between them. The CDR3 sequence is 13 residues long. Germline loops: CDR1 MDHEN, CDR2 SYDVKM. This chain's CDR3 is CASSFGNHQPQHF. The CDR3 region has the DNA TGTGCCAGCAGTTTCGGGAATCATCAGCCCCAGCATTTT.

The chain carries TRBV6-1 and TRBJ1-5; perhaps TRBD1 as D (6 bases). The CDR3 has 21 residues. V was pared by 0 bases and J by 0 bases, with 24 bases between. CDR1 is MNHNS, CDR2 SASEGT, per germline. In nucleotides, the CDR3 is TGTGCCAGCAGTGAAGCGGCCGGCTTCTGGGGGCGAAGGGATAGCAATCAGCCCCAGCATTTT. Translated: CASSEAAGFWGRRDSNQPQHF.

This sequence joins TRBV7-3 and TRBJ2-7, with D possibly being TRBD2 (5 bases). With 5 bases removed from V and 7 bases from J, the gap between germline ends came to 15 bases. Germline-derived CDR1 and CDR2 are SGHTA and FQGTGA. CDR3 length: 13 residues. The CDR3 loop reads CASSPRGPGEQYF. In DNA, the CDR3 is TGTGCCAGCAGCCCTCGAGGGCCGGGGGAGCAGTACTTC.

This clone was seen more than once but under ten times. V and J are TRBV9 and TRBJ2-5; maybe TRBD2 (6 bases). Germline-derived CDR1 and CDR2 are SGDLS and YYNGEE. The CDR3 spans 15 residues. V shed 5 bases and J shed 5 bases, with 19 bases lying between them. CDR3 coding DNA: TGTGCCAGCAGTCCTGGGGCGGGACCGGCGGAGACCCAGTACTTC. Its translation is CASSPGAGPAETQYF.

To note about this clone: Compared with germline, one end of the junction differs, possibly owing to a read error. The rearrangement uses TRBV18 and TRBJ1-3, with TRBD1 matching over 7 bases. In germline, CDR1 is KGHSH, CDR2 LQKENI. This CDR3 has 12 amino acids. CDR3 sequence: CASSPEDRRILF. Written as DNA, the CDR3 is TGTGCCAGCTCACCAGAGGACAGGCGAATTCTCTTT. The full variable domain, with the rest looked up from reference TRBV18 and TRBJ1-3, is NAGVMQNPRHLVRRRGQEARLRCSPMKGHSHVYWYRQLPEEGLKFMVYLQKENIIDESGMPKERFSAEFPKEGPSILRIQQVVRGDSAAYFCASSPEDRRILFGEGSWLTVV.